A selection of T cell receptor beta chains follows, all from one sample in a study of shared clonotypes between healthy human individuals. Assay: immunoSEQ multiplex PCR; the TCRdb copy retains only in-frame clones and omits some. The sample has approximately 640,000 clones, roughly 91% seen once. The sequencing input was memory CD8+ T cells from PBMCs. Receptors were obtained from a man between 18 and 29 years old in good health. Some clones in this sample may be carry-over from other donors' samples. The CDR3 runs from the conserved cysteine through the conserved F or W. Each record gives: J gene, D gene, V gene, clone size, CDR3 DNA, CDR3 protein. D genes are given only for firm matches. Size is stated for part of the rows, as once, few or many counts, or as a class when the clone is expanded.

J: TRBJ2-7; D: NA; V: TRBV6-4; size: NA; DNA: TGTGCCAGCAGTCCACAAAGACCACGAAACCCTACTTCCGAGCAGTACTTC; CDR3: CASSPQRPRNPTSEQYF
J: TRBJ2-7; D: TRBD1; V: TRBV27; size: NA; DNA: TGTGCCAGCTCCGTGTTGGGACAGGGGGTGGACGAGCAGTACTTC; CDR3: CASSVLGQGVDEQYF
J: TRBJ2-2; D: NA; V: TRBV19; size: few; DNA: TGTGCCACGTCTTTCGATGGAGGGGGGGAGCTGTTTTTT; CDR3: CATSFDGGGELFF
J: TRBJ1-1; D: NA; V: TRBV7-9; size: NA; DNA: TGTGCCAGCAGCGAGGGTGTGAACACTGAAGCTTTCTTT; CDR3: CASSEGVNTEAFF
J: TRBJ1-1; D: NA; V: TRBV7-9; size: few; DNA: TGTGCCAGCAGCCCCTCCGGCCCGAACACTGAAGCTTTCTTT; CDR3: CASSPSGPNTEAFF
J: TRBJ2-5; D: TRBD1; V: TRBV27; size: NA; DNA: TGTGCCAGCAGTTTTACAGGGGGCCGGGAGGAGACCCAGTACTTC; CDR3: CASSFTGGREETQYF
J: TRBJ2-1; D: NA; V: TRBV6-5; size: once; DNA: TGTGCCAGCGGGGGAGGACAGCACTCCTACAATGAGCAGTTCTTC; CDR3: CASGGGQHSYNEQFF
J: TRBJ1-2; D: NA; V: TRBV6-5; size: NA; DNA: TGTGCCAGCAGTAACATCAACTATGGCTACACCTTC; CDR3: CASSNINYGYTF
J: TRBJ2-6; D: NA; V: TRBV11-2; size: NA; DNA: TGTGCCAGCAGTCGAACGGAGGGCTCGTTCTCTGGGGCCAACGTCCTGACTTTC; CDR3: CASSRTEGSFSGANVLTF
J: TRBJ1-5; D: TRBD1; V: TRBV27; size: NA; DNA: TGTGCCAGCAGTCCTGGGGACAGCGATCAGCCCCAGCATTTT; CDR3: CASSPGDSDQPQHF
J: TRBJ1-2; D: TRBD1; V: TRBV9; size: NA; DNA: TGTGCCAGCAGCGTAACCACAGGGGACTCAGCTAACTATGGCTACACCTTC; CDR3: CASSVTTGDSANYGYTF
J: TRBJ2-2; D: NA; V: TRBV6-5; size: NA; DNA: TGTGCCAGCCGGTTAGGTAGGAACACCGGGGAGCTGTTTTTT; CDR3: CASRLGRNTGELFF
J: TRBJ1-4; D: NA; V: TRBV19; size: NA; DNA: TGTGCCAGTAGTGGCAGGACAGCTAATGAAAAACTGTTTTTT; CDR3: CASSGRTANEKLFF
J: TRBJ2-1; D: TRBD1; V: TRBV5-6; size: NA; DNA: TGTGCCAGCAGTTATTCCGGGACAGAAGCCTACAATGAGCAGTTCTTC; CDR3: CASSYSGTEAYNEQFF
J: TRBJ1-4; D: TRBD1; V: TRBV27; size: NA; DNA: TGTGCCAGCAGTGCCTACAGGGGGCGGGTTGAAAAACTGTTTTTT; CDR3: CASSAYRGRVEKLFF
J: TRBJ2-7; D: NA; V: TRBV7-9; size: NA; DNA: TGTGCCACCGCCTCCGGGAGTTCTCCCGGACTGGAGCAGTACTTC; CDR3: CATASGSSPGLEQYF
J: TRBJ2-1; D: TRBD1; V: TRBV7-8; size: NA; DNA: TGTGCCAGCAGCCTTGGACAGGGGGCTTTGAATGAGCAGTTCTTC; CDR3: CASSLGQGALNEQFF
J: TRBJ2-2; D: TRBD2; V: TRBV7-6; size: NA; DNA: TGTGCCAGCAGCTTCTTAGCGGGAGTATACACCGGGGAGCTGTTTTTT; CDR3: CASSFLAGVYTGELFF
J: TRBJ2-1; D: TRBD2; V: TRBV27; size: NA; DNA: TGTGCCAGCAGTTATCCCGCTAGCGGGAGCGATGAGCAGTTCTTC; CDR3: CASSYPASGSDEQFF
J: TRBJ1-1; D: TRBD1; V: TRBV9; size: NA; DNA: TGTGCCAGCAGCGCGGGACAGGGGGTCCCTGAAGCTTTCTTT; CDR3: CASSAGQGVPEAFF
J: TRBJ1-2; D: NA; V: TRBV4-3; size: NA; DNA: TGCGCCAGCAGCCAAGACGGGGTCCGACCGTACGGCTACACCTTC; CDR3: CASSQDGVRPYGYTF
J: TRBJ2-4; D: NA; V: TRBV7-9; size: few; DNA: TGTGCCAGCAGCTTAGTTAGGGGAACCAAAAACATTCAGTACTTC; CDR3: CASSLVRGTKNIQYF
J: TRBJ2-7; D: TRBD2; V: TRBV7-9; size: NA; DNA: TGTGCCAGCAGCTTAGTGGGACTAGCGGCCGAGCAGTACTTC; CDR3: CASSLVGLAAEQYF
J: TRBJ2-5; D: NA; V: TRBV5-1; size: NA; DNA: TGCGCCAGCAGGGAGGGCAGACAGGGAGTGGTAGAGACCCAGTACTTC; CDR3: CASREGRQGVVETQYF
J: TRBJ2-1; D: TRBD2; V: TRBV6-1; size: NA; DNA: TGTGCCGAGCGGGAGTCCGGGAGCAGCTACAATGAGCAGTTCTTC; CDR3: CAERESGSSYNEQFF
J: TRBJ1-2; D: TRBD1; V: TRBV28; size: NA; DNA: TGTGCGGGGACAGGGCGTACCCGTGGCTACACCTTC; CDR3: CAGTGRTRGYTF
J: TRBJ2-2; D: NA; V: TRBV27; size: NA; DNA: TGTGCCAGCAGTTTAAGGCAGGCGAACACCGGGGAGCTGTTTTTT; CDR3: CASSLRQANTGELFF
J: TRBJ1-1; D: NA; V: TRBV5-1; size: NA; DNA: TGCGCCAGCAGCTTCGGAGGTAGCGGAGCTTTCTTT; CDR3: CASSFGGSGAFF
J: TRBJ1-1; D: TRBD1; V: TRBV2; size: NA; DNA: TGTGCCAGGGAACCAGGGGGGCTGAACACTGAAGCTTTCTTT; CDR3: CAREPGGLNTEAFF
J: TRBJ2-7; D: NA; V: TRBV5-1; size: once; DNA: TGCGCCAGCAGCCCTGGGGTGGGTCTAGCGCATCTCGGGTACGAGCAGTACTTC; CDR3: CASSPGVGLAHLGYEQYF
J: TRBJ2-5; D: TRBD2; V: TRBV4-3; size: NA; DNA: TGCGCCAGCAGCGAGGGACTAGCGTGGGCAGAGACCCAGTACTTC; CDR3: CASSEGLAWAETQYF
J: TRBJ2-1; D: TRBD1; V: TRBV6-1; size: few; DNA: TGTGCCAGCAGTGAACTCGCAGGGGGCTACAATGAGCAGTTCTTC; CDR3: CASSELAGGYNEQFF
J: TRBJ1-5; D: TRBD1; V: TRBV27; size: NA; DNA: TGTGCCAGCAGTTTCACGGGACAGTACAATCAGCCCCAGCATTTT; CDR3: CASSFTGQYNQPQHF
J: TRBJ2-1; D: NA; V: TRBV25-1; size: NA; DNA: TGTGCCAGCGCAGAACGGGAGATGGGAGATGAGCAGTTCTTC; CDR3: CASAEREMGDEQFF
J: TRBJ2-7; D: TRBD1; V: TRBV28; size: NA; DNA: TGTGCCAGCAGTTTAACGGGACAGGGGTACGAGCAGTACTTC; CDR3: CASSLTGQGYEQYF
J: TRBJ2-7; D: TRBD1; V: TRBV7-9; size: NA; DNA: TGTGCCAGCAGCACCGGGACAGGGGCCTCCCGGGAGTACTTC; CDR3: CASSTGTGASREYF
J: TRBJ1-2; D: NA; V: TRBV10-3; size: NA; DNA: TGTGCCATCCTGAACCGGGACATCAAAACGAATGGCTACACCTTC; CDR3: CAILNRDIKTNGYTF
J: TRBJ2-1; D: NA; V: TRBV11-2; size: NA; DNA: TGTGCCAGCAGCTTAGTGGGGGGCAGGGATGAGCAGTTCTTC; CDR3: CASSLVGGRDEQFF
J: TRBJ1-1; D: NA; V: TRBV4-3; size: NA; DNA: TGCGCCAGCAGCCAACGGGCAGGGGCGACGAACACTGAAGCTTTCTTT; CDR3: CASSQRAGATNTEAFF
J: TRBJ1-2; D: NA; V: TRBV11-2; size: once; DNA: TGTGCCAGCAGCAAGTCAATCGGAGCGGCCTATGGCTACACCTTC; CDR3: CASSKSIGAAYGYTF
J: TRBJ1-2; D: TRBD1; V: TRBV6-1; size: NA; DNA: TGTGCCAGCAGTGAAGCTAGAAGGACAGGGACGAACTATGGCTACACCTTC; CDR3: CASSEARRTGTNYGYTF
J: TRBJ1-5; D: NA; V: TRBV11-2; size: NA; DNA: TGTGCCAGCAGCTTAGATTCTGGGAACAATCAGCCCCAGCATTTT; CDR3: CASSLDSGNNQPQHF
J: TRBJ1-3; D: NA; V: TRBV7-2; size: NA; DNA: TGTGCCAGCAGCTTAGGAACCTCTGGAAACACCATATATTTT; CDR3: CASSLGTSGNTIYF
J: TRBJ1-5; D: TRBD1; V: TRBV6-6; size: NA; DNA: TGTGCCAGCAGCTCCGCCGACAGGGTTCGTGGTCAGCCCCAGCATTTT; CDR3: CASSSADRVRGQPQHF
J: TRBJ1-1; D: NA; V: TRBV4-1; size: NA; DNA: TGCGCCAGCGCCGCCGGGGGACACACTGAAGCTTTCTTT; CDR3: CASAAGGHTEAFF
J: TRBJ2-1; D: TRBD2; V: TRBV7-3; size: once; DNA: TGTGCCAGCAGCCCTGAGGGACTAGCGGGGTACAATGAGCAGTTCTTC; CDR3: CASSPEGLAGYNEQFF